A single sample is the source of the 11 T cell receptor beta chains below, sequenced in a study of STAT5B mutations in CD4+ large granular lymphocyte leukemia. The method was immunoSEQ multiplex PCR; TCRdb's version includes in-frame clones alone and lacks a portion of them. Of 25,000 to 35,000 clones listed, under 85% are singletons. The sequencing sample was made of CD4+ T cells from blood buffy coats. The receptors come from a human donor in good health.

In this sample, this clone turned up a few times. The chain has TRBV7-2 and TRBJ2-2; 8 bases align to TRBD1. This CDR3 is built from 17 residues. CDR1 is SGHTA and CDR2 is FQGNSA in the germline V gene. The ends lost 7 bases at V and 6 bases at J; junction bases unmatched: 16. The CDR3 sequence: CASTLGGQGNLAGELFF. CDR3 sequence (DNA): TGTGCCAGCACCCTGGGAGGACAGGGTAATTTGGCCGGGGAGCTGTTTTTT.

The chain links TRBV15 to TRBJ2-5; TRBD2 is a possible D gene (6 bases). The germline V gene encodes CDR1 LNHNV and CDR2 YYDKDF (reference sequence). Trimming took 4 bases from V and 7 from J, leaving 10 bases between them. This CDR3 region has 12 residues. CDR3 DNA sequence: TGTGCCACCAGCACCCTCGGGGGGACCCAGTACTTC. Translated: CATSTLGGTQYF.

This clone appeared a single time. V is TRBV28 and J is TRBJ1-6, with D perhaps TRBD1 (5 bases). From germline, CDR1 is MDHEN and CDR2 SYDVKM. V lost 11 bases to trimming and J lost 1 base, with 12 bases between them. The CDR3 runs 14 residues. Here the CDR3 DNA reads TGTGCCGCTACGGGGGGATCCTATAATTCACCCCTCCACTTT. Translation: CAATGGSYNSPLHF.

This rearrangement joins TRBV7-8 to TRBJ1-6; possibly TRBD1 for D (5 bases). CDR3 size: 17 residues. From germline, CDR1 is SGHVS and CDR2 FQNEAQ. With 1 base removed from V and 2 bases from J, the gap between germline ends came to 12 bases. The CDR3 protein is CASSLEGRGAYNSPLHF. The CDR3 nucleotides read TGTGCCAGCAGCTTAGAAGGGCGGGGGGCCTATAATTCACCCCTCCACTTT.

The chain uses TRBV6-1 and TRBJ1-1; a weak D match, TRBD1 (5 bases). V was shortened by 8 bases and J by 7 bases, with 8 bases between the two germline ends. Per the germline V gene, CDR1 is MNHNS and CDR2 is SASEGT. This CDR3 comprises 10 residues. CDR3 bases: TGTGCCAGCTACAGGTATGAAGCTTTCTTT. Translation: CASYRYEAFF.

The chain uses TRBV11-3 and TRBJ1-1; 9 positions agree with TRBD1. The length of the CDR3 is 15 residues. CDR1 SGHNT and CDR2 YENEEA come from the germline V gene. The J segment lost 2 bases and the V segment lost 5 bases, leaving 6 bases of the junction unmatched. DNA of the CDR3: TGTGCCAGCAGCCTCTCGGGACAGGGAAACACTGAAGCTTTCTTT. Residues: CASSLSGQGNTEAFF.

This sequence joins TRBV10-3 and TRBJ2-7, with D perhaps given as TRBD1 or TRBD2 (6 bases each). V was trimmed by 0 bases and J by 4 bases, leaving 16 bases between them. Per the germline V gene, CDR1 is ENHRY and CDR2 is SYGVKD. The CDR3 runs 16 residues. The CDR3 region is CAISESRGDLTYEQYF. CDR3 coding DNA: TGTGCCATCAGTGAGTCTAGGGGGGATTTGACGTACGAGCAGTACTTC.

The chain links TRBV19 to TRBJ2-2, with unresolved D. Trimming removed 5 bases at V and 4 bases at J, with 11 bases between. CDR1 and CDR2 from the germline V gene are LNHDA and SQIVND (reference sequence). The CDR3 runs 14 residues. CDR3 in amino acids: CASSPYGPTGELFF. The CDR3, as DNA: TGTGCCAGTAGTCCATACGGTCCCACCGGGGAGCTGTTTTTT.

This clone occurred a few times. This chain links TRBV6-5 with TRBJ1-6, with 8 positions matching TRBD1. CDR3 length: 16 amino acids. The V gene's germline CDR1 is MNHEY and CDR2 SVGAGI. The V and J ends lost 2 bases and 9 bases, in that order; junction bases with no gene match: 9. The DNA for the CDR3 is TGTGCCAGCAGTTACGCCGGACAGGGTGGGAGTTCACCCCTCCACTTT. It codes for CASSYAGQGGSSPLHF.

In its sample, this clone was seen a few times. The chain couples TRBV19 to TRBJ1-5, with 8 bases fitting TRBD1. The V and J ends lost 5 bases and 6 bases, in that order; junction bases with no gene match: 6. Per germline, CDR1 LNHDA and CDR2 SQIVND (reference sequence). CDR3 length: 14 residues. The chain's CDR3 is CASSSQGVGQPQHF. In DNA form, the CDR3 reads TGTGCCAGTAGTTCACAGGGGGTAGGTCAGCCCCAGCATTTT.

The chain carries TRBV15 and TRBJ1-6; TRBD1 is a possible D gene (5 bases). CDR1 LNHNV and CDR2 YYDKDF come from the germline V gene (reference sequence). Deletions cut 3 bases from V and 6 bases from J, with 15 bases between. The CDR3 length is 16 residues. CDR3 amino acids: CATSSPRGGRNSPLHF. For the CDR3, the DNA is TGTGCCACCAGCAGTCCTCGGGGGGGTCGTAATTCACCCCTCCACTTT.